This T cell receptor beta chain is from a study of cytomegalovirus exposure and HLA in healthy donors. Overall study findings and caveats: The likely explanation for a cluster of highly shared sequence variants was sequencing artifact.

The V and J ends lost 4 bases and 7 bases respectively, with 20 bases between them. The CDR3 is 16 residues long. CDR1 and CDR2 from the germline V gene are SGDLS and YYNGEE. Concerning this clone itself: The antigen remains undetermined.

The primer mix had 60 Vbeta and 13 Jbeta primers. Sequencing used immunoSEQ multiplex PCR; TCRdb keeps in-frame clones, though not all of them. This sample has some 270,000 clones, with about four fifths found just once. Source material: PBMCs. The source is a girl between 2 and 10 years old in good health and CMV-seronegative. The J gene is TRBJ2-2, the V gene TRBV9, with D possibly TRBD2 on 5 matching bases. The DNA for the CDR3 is TGTGCCAGCAGCCCCAGGCCCGGGAAAGGAGGCGGGGAGCTGTTTTTT. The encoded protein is CASSPRPGKGGGELFF.